What follows is one T cell receptor beta chain and its context. The data were taken from a study of blood T cell repertoires in COVID-19. Study information: The analysed material was cDNA or gDNA that came from T cells, B-cell-depleted T cells, or PBMCs.

TCRdb keeps only in-frame clones here, not all; method: immunoSEQ multiplex PCR. The repertoire has about 210,000 clones, approximately 75% of them found once; the top ten carry about 9%. V lost 4 bases to trimming and J lost 2 bases, with 6 bases between them. Germline V gene sequence: CDR1 LGHNA, CDR2 YNFKEQ. The CDR3 is made up of 12 amino acids. This TCR came from a man aged 35 to 55 who had recovered from COVID-19. Sample: PBMCs or T cells enriched from blood (not recorded which). The chain is built from TRBV4-2 and TRBJ2-7; D perhaps matches TRBD2 (5 bases). Here the CDR3 reads CASSLGAYEQYF. The CDR3 DNA is TGTGCCAGCAGCCTGGGAGCCTACGAGCAGTACTTC.